A single sample gave rise to the 25 T cell receptor beta chains below, sequenced in a study of graft-versus-host responses after intestinal transplantation. Their cognate antigens are unknown. Using immunoSEQ multiplex PCR, the repertoire was profiled, and TCRdb retains in-frame clones only, with some absent. The table lists about 93,000 clones, 90% to 95% of them singletons. The sequences come from unstimulated CD8+ T cells sorted from spleen or lymph node cells, collected before intestinal transplant. The receptors here all came from a human donor who received an intestinal transplant.

The genes are TRBV7-7 and TRBJ2-3; D unresolved. This CDR3 is built from 15 residues. V shed 1 base and J shed 3 bases, with 11 bases lying between them. Germline assignment: CDR1 SSHAT and CDR2 FNYEAQ (reference sequence). The CDR3 nucleotides are TGTGCCAGCAGCTTAGATCCGGGTAGGACAGATACGCAGTATTTT. Residues: CASSLDPGRTDTQYF.

The chain recombines TRBV19 with TRBJ1-6; D remains ambiguous. The length of the CDR3 is 17 residues. Per the germline V gene, CDR1 is LNHDA and CDR2 is SQIVND (reference sequence). The V and J ends lost 3 bases and 3 bases respectively, with 15 bases between them. The CDR3 DNA is TGTGCCAGTAGTATGGCAGGCTTCGGGGACTATAATTCACCCCTCCACTTT. Translation gives CASSMAGFGDYNSPLHF.

This clone was found once. The chain combines TRBV9 with TRBJ1-3; tentatively, D is TRBD1 (5 bases). V was shortened by 4 bases and J by 2 bases, with 13 bases between the two germline ends. Germline-derived CDR1 and CDR2 are SGDLS and YYNGEE. The CDR3 loop spans 15 amino acids. The CDR3 DNA sequence: TGTGCCAGCAGCCCCCCCCAGGGCCCTGGAAACACCATATATTTT. It specifies CASSPPQGPGNTIYF.

The rearrangement uses TRBV27 and TRBJ2-1; maybe TRBD2 (6 bases). The CDR3 runs 14 residues. The V end lost 5 bases, the J end lost 5 bases, and 13 bases lay between the germline ends. CDR1 is MNHEY, CDR2 SMNVEV, per germline (reference sequence). The CDR3 protein is CASSLRDSNNEQFF. The CDR3 nucleotides read TGTGCCAGCAGTCTCCGGGACTCGAACAATGAGCAGTTCTTC.

This clone was counted only a few times. The gene calls are TRBV9 and TRBJ2-1; a possible D gene is TRBD1 (6 bases). Germline V lookup: CDR1 SGDLS, CDR2 YYNGEE. This CDR3 contains 13 residues. The V gene lost 3 bases and the J gene lost 2 bases, with 6 bases spanning the gap. For the CDR3, the DNA is TGTGCCAGCAGCGAGGGGGCCTACAATGAGCAGTTCTTC. The encoded protein is CASSEGAYNEQFF.

V and J are TRBV19 and TRBJ1-5; D is undetermined. The CDR3 runs 14 residues. CDR1 and CDR2 (germline): LNHDA, SQIVND (reference sequence). Trimming pared 1 base from V and 5 bases from J, leaving 9 bases between. In DNA, the CDR3 is TGTGCCAGTAGTATAGCGTGGGAGTATCAGCCCCAGCATTTT. Translating gives CASSIAWEYQPQHF.

The chain combines TRBV6-4 with TRBJ2-1; a weak D match, TRBD2 (6 bases). V lost 0 bases, J lost 0 bases, and 12 bases lay in between. Germline V gene lookup returns CDR1 MRHNA and CDR2 SNTAGT. CDR3 length: 17 residues. CDR3 protein: CASSDSAYGSSYNEQFF. CDR3 DNA sequence: TGTGCCAGCAGTGACTCGGCGTACGGGAGCTCCTACAATGAGCAGTTCTTC.

J is TRBJ2-7 and V is TRBV12-5; no clear D. V lost 0 bases, J lost 7 bases, and 7 bases lay in between. Looked up from germline, CDR1 is LGHNT and CDR2 is FRNRAP. The CDR3 covers 12 residues. Here the CDR3 DNA reads TGTGCTAGTGGTTTGGTAAGCTGGGAGCAGTACTTC. Amino acid sequence: CASGLVSWEQYF. Together with reference TRBV12-5 and TRBJ2-7, the CDR3 gives the full variable domain: DARVTQTPRHKVTEMGQEVTMRCQPILGHNTVFWYRQTMMQGLELLAYFRNRAPLDDSGMPKDRFSAEMPDATLATLKIQPSEPRDSAVYFCASGLVSWEQYFGPGTRLTVT.

The V and J genes are TRBV7-6 and TRBJ1-2; D is uncertain. V lost 5 bases and J lost 8, with 15 bases in between. There are 13 residues in the CDR3. Germline V CDR1 and CDR2: SGHVS, FNYEAQ. This CDR3 reads CASSLAEAVGYTF. The CDR3 DNA reads TGTGCCAGCAGCCTGGCAGAGGCGGTCGGCTACACCTTC.

The chain combines TRBV15 with TRBJ2-7, with TRBD2 matching over 7 bases. Trimming took 4 bases from V and 0 from J; bases not matched to a gene: 3. Germline values: CDR1 LNHNV, CDR2 YYDKDF (reference sequence). There are 14 residues in the CDR3. The CDR3 loop reads CATSKAGSSYEQYF. In DNA, the CDR3 is TGTGCCACCAGCAAAGCGGGGAGCTCCTACGAGCAGTACTTC.

The rearrangement links TRBV7-9 to TRBJ1-1; no firm D call. The V end lost 5 bases, the J end lost 4 bases, and 23 bases lay between the germline ends. The CDR3 contains 17 residues. Germline CDR1 is SEHNR and CDR2 is FQNEAQ (reference sequence). CDR3 region: CASSPLRASASITEAFF. The CDR3 region has the DNA TGTGCCAGCAGCCCCTTGAGGGCCTCCGCAAGTATCACTGAAGCTTTCTTT.

This chain links TRBV5-6 with TRBJ1-1, with 9 positions matching TRBD1. This CDR3 comprises 15 residues. CDR1 is SGHDT and CDR2 is YYEEEE in the germline V gene. The V segment lost 3 bases and the J segment 1 base; nucleotides outside the gene matches: 4. CDR3 nucleotide sequence: TGTGCCAGCAGCTGGACAGGGGCGGAGAACACTGAAGCTTTCTTT. This codes for CASSWTGAENTEAFF.

The chain links TRBV7-6 to TRBJ2-1, with TRBD2 identical over 10 bases. V gave up 3 bases and J gave up 4 bases; unmatched junction bases: 12. The CDR3 covers 18 residues. Germline lookup yields CDR1 SGHVS and CDR2 FNYEAQ. In nucleotides, the CDR3 is TGTGCCAGCAGCTTCGCTACCGCCGGGACTAGCGTGTACAATGAGCAGTTCTTC. This codes for CASSFATAGTSVYNEQFF. Full variable domain (rest looked up from reference TRBV7-6 and TRBJ2-1): GAGVSQSPRYKVTKRGQDVALRCDPISGHVSLYWYRQALGQGPEFLTYFNYEAQQDKSGLPNDRFSAERPEGSISTLTIQRTEQRDSAMYRCASSFATAGTSVYNEQFFGPGTRLTVL.

The V and J genes are TRBV30 and TRBJ1-4, with a weak D call TRBD1 (5 bases). V lost 5 bases and J 0 bases, leaving 19 bases between the germline ends. CDR1 is GTSNPN and CDR2 is SVGIG in the germline V gene (reference sequence). This CDR3 comprises 17 residues. The CDR3 bases are TGTGCCTGGGGGCAGGGATCAGCGACACCAACTAATGAAAAACTGTTTTTT. Residues: CAWGQGSATPTNEKLFF.

The J gene is TRBJ1-3, the V gene TRBV5-1; 8 positions agree with TRBD1. Trimming removed 1 base from V and 7 bases from J; junction bases left unmatched: 7. This CDR3 region has 15 residues. Germline V CDR1 and CDR2: SGHRS, YFSETQ. CDR3 protein: CASSLTSGGWNTIYF. The DNA of the CDR3 is TGCGCCAGCAGCTTGACCTCAGGGGGCTGGAACACCATATATTTT. Looking up the rest from reference TRBV5-1 and TRBJ1-3 gives the full variable domain: KAGVTQTPRYLIKTRGQQVTLSCSPISGHRSVSWYQQTPGQGLQFLFEYFSETQRNKGNFPGRFSGRQFSNSRSEMNVSTLELGDSALYLCASSLTSGGWNTIYFGEGSWLTVV.

V gene TRBV7-2 combines with J gene TRBJ2-1, with 11 bases that match TRBD2. Losses at the gene ends were 1 base for V and 4 bases for J; bases not matched to a gene: 0. The CDR3 spans 15 residues. Germline values: CDR1 SGHTA, CDR2 FQGNSA. The CDR3 sequence: CASSLGTSGYNEQFF. The CDR3 coding sequence is TGTGCCAGCAGCTTAGGGACTAGCGGGTACAATGAGCAGTTCTTC.

The chain joins TRBV5-6 to TRBJ2-7, with 11 bases lining up with TRBD2. CDR1 and CDR2 (germline): SGHDT, YYEEEE. The CDR3 is 14 residues long. After removal of 4 bases from V and 2 bases from J, the junction contained 2 bases not matched to a gene. CDR3 region: CASSILAGAYEQYF. CDR3 in DNA: TGTGCCAGCAGCATACTAGCGGGAGCCTACGAGCAGTACTTC. Complete variable domain (other parts from reference TRBV5-6 and TRBJ2-7): DAGVTQSPTHLIKTRGQQVTLRCSPKSGHDTVSWYQQALGQGPQFIFQYYEEEERQRGNFPDRFSGHQFPNYSSELNVNALLLGDSALYLCASSILAGAYEQYFGPGTRLTVT.

The CDR3 protein is CASSAEKVGGALDVTQYF. DNA for the CDR3: TGTGCCAGCAGTGCCGAGAAGGTTGGCGGAGCCCTGGATGTGACCCAGTACTTC. The V gene is TRBV2, the J gene TRBJ2-5; no firm D call. Germline lookup yields CDR1 SNHLY and CDR2 FYNNEI. The V end was cut by 4 bases, the J end by 7 bases, with 28 bases between. The CDR3 contains 18 residues. The full variable domain, with the rest looked up from reference TRBV2 and TRBJ2-5, is EPEVTQTPSHQVTQMGQEVILRCVPISNHLYFYWYRQILGQKVEFLVSFYNNEISEKSEIFDDQFSVERPDGSNFTLKIRSTKLEDSAMYFCASSAEKVGGALDVTQYFGPGTRLLVL.

This chain connects TRBV5-6 to TRBJ2-3, with 8 bases that match TRBD1. The germline V gene encodes CDR1 SGHDT and CDR2 YYEEEE. V shed 4 bases, J shed 1 base, and the junction held 8 bases outside the gene matches. This CDR3 has 16 amino acids. Here the CDR3 reads CASSSRTGIGTDTQYF. The CDR3 DNA is TGTGCCAGCAGCAGTAGGACAGGGATCGGCACAGATACGCAGTATTTT.

The chain employs TRBV19 and TRBJ1-5; unclear D gene. The V gene's germline CDR1 is LNHDA and CDR2 SQIVND (reference sequence). The V and J ends lost 3 bases and 0 bases respectively, with 9 bases between them. This CDR3 has 15 amino acids. This chain's CDR3 is CASSIASYSNQPQHF. Written as DNA, the CDR3 is TGTGCCAGTAGTATTGCGTCTTATAGCAATCAGCCCCAGCATTTT.

This clone was recorded once. This chain connects TRBV19 to TRBJ1-1; D perhaps matches TRBD1 (6 bases). This CDR3 is 17 amino acids long. CDR1 is LNHDA and CDR2 is SQIVND in the germline V gene (reference sequence). Deletions cut 1 base from V and 3 bases from J, with 18 bases between. CDR3 DNA sequence: TGTGCCAGTAGTATAGTTCAAAGGCCAGGGGTGGACACTGAAGCTTTCTTT. It codes for CASSIVQRPGVDTEAFF.

This rearrangement joins TRBV9 to TRBJ1-1; no definite D call. Trimming took 5 bases from V and 4 from J, leaving 9 bases between them. Germline CDR1 and CDR2: SGDLS and YYNGEE. The CDR3 contains 12 residues. The CDR3 coding sequence is TGTGCCAGCAGAGGGAGCGGCACTGAAGCTTTCTTT. It encodes CASRGSGTEAFF.

This clone was detected once. The chain uses TRBV5-8 and TRBJ2-1, with D possibly matching TRBD2 (5 bases). CDR3 length equals 17 residues. V lost 3 bases, J lost 2 bases, and 18 bases lay in between. CDR1 and CDR2 from the germline V gene are SGHTS and YDEGEE. CDR3 sequence: CASSSLKDSAAYNEQFF. CDR3 sequence (DNA): TGTGCCAGCAGCTCTCTGAAAGATAGCGCGGCCTACAATGAGCAGTTCTTC.

This sequence joins TRBV4-3 and TRBJ2-3; TRBD2 agrees at 11 bases. The V and J ends lost 5 bases and 4 bases, in that order; junction bases with no gene match: 5. The CDR3 spans 15 residues. The V gene's germline CDR1 is LGHNA and CDR2 YSLEER. Here the CDR3 DNA reads TGCGCCAGCAGCTTACAACTAGCGGGGGCAGATACGCAGTATTTT. It translates to CASSLQLAGADTQYF.

The V and J genes are TRBV15 and TRBJ2-7; D possibly corresponds to TRBD2 (5 bases). Germline V gene sequence: CDR1 LNHNV, CDR2 YYDKDF (reference sequence). Deletions cut 0 bases from V and 3 bases from J, with 9 bases between. The CDR3 runs 14 residues. This chain's CDR3 is CATSRERGNYEQYF. In DNA, the CDR3 is TGTGCCACCAGCAGAGAACGGGGAAACTACGAGCAGTACTTC. The full variable domain, in which reference TRBV15 and TRBJ2-7 provide the parts outside the CDR3, is DAMVIQNPRYQVTQFGKPVTLSCSQTLNHNVMYWYQQKSSQAPKLLFHYYDKDFNNEADTPDNFQSRRPNTSFCFLDIRSPGLGDTAMYLCATSRERGNYEQYFGPGTRLTVT.